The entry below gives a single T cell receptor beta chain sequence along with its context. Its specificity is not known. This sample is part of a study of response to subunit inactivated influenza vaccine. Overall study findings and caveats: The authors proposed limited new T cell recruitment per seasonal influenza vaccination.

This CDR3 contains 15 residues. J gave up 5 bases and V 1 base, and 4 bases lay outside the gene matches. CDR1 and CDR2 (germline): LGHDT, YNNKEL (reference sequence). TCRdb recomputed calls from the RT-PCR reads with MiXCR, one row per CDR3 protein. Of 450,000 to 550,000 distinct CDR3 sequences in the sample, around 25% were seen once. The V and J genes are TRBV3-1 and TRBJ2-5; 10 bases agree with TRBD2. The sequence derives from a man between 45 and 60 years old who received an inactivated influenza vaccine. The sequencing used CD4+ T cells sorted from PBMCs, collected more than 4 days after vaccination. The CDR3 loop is CASSQGTSGVETQYF. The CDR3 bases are TGTGCCAGCAGCCAAGGGACTAGCGGAGTTGAGACCCAGTACTTC.